This TCR beta chain was captured in a study of regulatory T cells in long-lasting Graves disease. Time point: newly diagnosed GD, antithyroid drugs for less than 3 months. After RNA was extracted from PBMCs, the TCR library was made from it. This clonotype was counted many times. Libraries of TCR beta came from iRepertoire HTBI primers plus Arm-PCR of CDR3 regions. TCRdb itself ran the multiplex PCR reads through MiXCR, one entry per CDR3 protein. The sample shows under 800,000 distinct CDR3 sequences, approximately 15% of them seen only once. Germline V gene sequence: CDR1 LNHNV, CDR2 YYDKDF (reference sequence). The CDR3 length is 14 residues. The germline V and J ends were trimmed by 0 bases and 2 bases, with 8 bases remaining between them. These data were also filed under a second study, of T cells in Graves' hyperthyroidism and ophthalmopathy.

The sequence derives from a woman between 25 and 40 years old with Graves disease. Here the sequenced sample was peripheral blood mononuclear cells (PBMCs), taken at new diagnosis, from a patient treated with antithyroid drugs. This sequence joins TRBV15 and TRBJ2-7, with D possibly matching TRBD1 (6 bases). In nucleotides, the CDR3 is TGTGCCACCAGCAGAGAACAGGGAACCTACGAGCAGTACTTC. Amino acid sequence: CATSREQGTYEQYF.